This T cell receptor (beta chain) comes out of a study of CD8+ T cells in alopecia areata. The CDR3 is 12 residues long. V trimming: 9 bases; J trimming: 3 bases; junction bases outside the gene matches: 4. Germline loops: CDR1 SNHLY, CDR2 FYNNEI. It was cDNA, reverse transcribed from extracted RNA, that served as the sequencing template. TCRdb keeps only in-frame clones here, not all; method: immunoSEQ multiplex PCR. This table has tens of thousands of clones, around three quarters appearing once. The treatment is: oral pan-JAK inhibitor, 5-10 mg twice daily. The chain employs TRBV2 and TRBJ1-2; TRBD1 matches 7 bases. The sequence was obtained from a human donor with alopecia areata. Source: CD8+ T cells sorted from blood, taken at week 44, from a patient treated with tofacitinib. In nucleotides, the CDR3 is TGTGCCAGTAGACAGGGATACTATGGCTACACCTTC. This sequence encodes CASRQGYYGYTF.